This TCR beta chain originates from a study of shared clonotypes between healthy human individuals. Study results and limitations: About 5% was the fraction of naive CD4 clonotypes found shared across a handful of donors. Some clonotypes were shared by all four sorted-subset donors, while others were not shared. The non-shared ones had lower generation probabilities than the shared ones.

CDR3 size: 14 residues. The V end lost 4 bases, the J end lost 0 bases, and 13 bases lay between the germline ends. Germline V lookup: CDR1 GTSNPN, CDR2 SVGIG (reference sequence). Comments on this clone: As yet, its antigen is unknown.

All the donors were Caucasian adults who lived in Nashville, Tennessee. Per the original data handling: ImmunoSEQ yielded junction-only sequences lacking quality scores, so filtering differed. Only in-frame clones appear in the TCRdb table, and some are missing; sequencing was by immunoSEQ multiplex PCR. Clonal size and the V and J genes are those of that table, whereas D and trimming came from the DNA. The sample consists of about 380,000 clones, 90% to 97% of them appearing once. The rearrangement joins TRBV30 to TRBJ2-7; D call uncertain. What was sequenced was memory CD8+ T cells sorted from blood. Subset meaning: CD45RO+ cells pooled with CCR7-negative TemRA cells. The sequence was collected from a young man in good health. The CDR3 loop is CAWTPLAVSYEQYF. The DNA for the CDR3 is TGTGCCTGGACCCCTCTGGCGGTCTCCTACGAGCAGTACTTC.